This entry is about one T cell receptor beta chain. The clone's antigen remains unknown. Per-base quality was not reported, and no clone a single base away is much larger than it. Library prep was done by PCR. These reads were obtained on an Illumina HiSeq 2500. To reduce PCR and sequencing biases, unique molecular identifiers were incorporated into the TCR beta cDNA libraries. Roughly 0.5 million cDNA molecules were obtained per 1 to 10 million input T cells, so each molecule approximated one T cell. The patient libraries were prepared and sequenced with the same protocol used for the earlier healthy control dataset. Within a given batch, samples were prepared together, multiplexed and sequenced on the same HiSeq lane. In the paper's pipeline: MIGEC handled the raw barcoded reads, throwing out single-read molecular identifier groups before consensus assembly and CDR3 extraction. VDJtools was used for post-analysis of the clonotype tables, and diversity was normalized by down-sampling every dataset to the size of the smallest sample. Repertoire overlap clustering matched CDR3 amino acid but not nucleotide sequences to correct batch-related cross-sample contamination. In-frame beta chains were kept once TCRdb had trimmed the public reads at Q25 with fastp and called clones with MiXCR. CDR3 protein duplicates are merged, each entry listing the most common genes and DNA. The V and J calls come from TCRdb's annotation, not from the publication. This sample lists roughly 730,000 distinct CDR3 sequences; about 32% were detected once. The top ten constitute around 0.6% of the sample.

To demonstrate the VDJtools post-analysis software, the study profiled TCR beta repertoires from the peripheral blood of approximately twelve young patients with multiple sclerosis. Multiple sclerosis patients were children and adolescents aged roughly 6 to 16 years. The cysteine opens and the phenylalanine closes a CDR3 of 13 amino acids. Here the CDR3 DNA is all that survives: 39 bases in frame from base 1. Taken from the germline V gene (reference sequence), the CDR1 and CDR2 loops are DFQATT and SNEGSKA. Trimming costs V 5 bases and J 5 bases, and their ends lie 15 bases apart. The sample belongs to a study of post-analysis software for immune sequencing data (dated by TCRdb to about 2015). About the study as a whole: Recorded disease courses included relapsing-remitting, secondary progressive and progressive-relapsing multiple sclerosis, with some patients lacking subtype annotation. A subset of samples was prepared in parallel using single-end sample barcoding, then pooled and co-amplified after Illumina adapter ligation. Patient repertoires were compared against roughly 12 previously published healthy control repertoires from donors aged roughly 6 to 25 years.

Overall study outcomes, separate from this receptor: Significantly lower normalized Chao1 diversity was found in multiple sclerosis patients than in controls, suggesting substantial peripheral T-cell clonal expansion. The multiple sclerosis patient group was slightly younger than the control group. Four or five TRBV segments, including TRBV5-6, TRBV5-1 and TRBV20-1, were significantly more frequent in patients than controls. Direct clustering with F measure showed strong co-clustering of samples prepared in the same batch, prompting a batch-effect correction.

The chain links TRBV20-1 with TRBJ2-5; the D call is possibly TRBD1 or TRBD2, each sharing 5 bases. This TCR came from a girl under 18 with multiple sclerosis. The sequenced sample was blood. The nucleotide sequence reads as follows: TGCAGTGCTGGGGCAGGGAGCGTGGAGACCCAGTACTTC. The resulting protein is CSAGAGSVETQYF.